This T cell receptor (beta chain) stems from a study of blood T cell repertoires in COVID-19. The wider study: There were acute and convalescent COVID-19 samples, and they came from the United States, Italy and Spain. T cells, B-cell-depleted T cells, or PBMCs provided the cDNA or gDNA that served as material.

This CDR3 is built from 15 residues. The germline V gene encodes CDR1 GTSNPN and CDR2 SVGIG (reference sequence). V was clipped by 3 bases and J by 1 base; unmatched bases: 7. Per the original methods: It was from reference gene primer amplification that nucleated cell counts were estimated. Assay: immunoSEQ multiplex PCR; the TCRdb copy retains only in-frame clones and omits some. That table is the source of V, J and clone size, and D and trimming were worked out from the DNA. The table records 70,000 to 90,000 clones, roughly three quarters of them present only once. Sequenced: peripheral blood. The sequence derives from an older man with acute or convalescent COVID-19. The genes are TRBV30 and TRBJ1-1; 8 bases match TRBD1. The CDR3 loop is CAWRTGAGPNTEAFF. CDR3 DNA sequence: TGTGCCTGGAGGACAGGGGCAGGACCGAACACTGAAGCTTTCTTT.